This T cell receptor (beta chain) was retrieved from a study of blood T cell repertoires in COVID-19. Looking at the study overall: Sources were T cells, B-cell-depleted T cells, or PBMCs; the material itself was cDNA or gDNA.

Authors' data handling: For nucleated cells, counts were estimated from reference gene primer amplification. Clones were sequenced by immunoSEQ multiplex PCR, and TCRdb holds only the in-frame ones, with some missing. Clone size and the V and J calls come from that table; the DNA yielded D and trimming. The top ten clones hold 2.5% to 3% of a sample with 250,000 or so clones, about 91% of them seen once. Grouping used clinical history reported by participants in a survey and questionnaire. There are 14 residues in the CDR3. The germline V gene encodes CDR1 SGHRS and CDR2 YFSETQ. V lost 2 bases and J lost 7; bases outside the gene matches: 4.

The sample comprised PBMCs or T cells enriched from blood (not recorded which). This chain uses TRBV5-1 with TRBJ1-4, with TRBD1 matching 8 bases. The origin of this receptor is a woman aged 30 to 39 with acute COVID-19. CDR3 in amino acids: CASSFTGGAEKLFF. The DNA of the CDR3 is TGCGCCAGCAGCTTTACAGGGGGAGCTGAAAAACTGTTTTTT.